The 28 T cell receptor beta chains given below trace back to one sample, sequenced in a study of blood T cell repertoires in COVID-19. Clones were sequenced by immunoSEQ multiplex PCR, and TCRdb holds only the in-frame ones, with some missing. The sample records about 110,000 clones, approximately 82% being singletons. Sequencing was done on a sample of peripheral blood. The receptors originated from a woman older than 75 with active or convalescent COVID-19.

The CDR3: CASSLTGSTEAFF. The CDR3, as DNA: TGTGCCAGCAGTCTCACAGGGAGCACTGAAGCTTTCTTT. The chain employs TRBV12-3 or TRBV12-4 and TRBJ1-1; D might be TRBD1 (6 bases). The V gene lost 5 bases and the J gene lost 4 bases, with 11 bases spanning the gap. The CDR3 has 13 amino acids.

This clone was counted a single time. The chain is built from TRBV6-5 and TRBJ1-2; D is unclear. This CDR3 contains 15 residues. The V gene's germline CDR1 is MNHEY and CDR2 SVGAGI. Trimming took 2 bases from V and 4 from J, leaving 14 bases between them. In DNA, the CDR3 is TGTGCCAGCAGTTACGGCGTTGGGGAGGTCTATGGCTACACCTTC. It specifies CASSYGVGEVYGYTF.

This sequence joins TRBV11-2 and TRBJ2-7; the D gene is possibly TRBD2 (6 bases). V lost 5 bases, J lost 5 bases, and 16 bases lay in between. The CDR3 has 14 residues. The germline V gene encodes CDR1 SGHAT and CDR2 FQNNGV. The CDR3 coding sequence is TGTGCCAGCAGCCAGACTAGTGTCGTAAACGAGCAGTACTTC. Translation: CASSQTSVVNEQYF.

CDR3 in DNA: TGTGCCAGCAGCTCCACAGAGGGAGGGATTCAGTACTTC. It is translated as CASSSTEGGIQYF. The chain joins TRBV7-3 to TRBJ2-4, with TRBD2 identical over 7 bases. Germline V lookup: CDR1 SGHTA, CDR2 FQGTGA. The CDR3 runs to 13 residues. V was pared by 4 bases and J by 10 bases, with 7 bases of the junction left unmatched.

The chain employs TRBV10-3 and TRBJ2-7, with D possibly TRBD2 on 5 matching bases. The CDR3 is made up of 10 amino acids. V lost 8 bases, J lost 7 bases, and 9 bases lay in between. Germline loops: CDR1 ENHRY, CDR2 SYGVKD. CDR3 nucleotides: TGTGCCATCGGCGGGCGGGAGCAGTACTTC. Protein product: CAIGGREQYF.

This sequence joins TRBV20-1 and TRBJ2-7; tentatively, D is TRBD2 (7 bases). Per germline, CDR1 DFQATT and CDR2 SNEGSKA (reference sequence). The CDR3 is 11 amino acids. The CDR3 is CMGASGYEQYF. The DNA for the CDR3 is TGCATGGGGGCTAGCGGATACGAGCAGTACTTC.

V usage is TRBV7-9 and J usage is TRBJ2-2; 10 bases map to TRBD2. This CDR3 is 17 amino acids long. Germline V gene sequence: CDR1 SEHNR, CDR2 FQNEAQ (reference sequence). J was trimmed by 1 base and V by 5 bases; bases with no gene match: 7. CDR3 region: CASSPLAGAGNTGELFF. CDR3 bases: TGTGCCAGCAGCCCCCTAGCGGGAGCTGGGAACACCGGGGAGCTGTTTTTT.

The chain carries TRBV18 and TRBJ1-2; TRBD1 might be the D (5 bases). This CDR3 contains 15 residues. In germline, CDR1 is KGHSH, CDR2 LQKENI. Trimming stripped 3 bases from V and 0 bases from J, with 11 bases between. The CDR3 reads CASSPSGPANYGYTF. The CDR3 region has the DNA TGTGCCAGCTCACCGTCAGGGCCCGCTAACTATGGCTACACCTTC.

The CDR3 DNA is TGTGCCAGCAGCAAGAACACAGGGGGCTACGAGCAGTACTTC. The encoded protein is CASSKNTGGYEQYF. The chain recombines TRBV5-4 with TRBJ2-7, with TRBD1 identical over 8 bases. With 4 bases clipped from V and 3 bases from J, the junction kept 6 bases outside the gene matches. This CDR3 comprises 14 residues. In germline, CDR1 is SGHNT, CDR2 YYREEE (reference sequence).

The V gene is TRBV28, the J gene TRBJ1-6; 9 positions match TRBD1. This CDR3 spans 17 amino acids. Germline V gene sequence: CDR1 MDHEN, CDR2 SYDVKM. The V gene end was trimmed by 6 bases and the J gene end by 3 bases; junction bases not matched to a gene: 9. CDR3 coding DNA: TGTGCCAGCAGGTCAACAGGGGGCCGATTCTATAATTCACCCCTCCACTTT. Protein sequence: CASRSTGGRFYNSPLHF.

The CDR3 DNA is TGTGCCAGCAGTTTATCCGGCGCGGGAGTGCGGGGAAATGAGCAGTTCTTC. Its translation: CASSLSGAGVRGNEQFF. V is TRBV27 and J is TRBJ2-1, with TRBD2 identical over 7 bases. The CDR3 sequence is 17 residues long. Trimming at V came to 0 bases and at J to 7 bases, leaving 12 bases not matched to a gene. Per germline, CDR1 MNHEY and CDR2 SMNVEV (reference sequence).

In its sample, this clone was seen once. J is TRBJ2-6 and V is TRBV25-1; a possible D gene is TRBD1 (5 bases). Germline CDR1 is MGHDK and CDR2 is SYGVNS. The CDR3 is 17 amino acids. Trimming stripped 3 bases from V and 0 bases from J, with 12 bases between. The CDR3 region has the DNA TGTGCCAGCAGTGAGGCAGGGTCTTTCTCTGGGGCCAACGTCCTGACTTTC. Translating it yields CASSEAGSFSGANVLTF.

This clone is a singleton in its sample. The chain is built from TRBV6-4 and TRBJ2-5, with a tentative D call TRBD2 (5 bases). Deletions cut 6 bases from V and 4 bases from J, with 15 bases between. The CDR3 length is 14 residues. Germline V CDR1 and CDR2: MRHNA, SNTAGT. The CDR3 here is CASRRCASGETQYF. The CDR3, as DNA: TGTGCCAGCAGGAGGTGCGCGAGCGGAGAGACCCAGTACTTC.

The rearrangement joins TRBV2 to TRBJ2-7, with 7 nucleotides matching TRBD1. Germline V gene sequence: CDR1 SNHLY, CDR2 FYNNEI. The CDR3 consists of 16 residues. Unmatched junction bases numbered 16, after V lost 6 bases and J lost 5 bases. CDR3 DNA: TGTGCCAGCAGCCCGGGACAGACATTCAACCTGGACGAGCAGTACTTC. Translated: CASSPGQTFNLDEQYF.

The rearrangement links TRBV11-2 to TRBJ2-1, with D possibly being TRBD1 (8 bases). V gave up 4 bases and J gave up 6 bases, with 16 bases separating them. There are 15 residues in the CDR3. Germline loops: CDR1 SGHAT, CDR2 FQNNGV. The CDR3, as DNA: TGTGCCAGCAGCTCCAATAACAGGGGGGGCAATGAGCAGTTCTTC. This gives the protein CASSSNNRGGNEQFF.

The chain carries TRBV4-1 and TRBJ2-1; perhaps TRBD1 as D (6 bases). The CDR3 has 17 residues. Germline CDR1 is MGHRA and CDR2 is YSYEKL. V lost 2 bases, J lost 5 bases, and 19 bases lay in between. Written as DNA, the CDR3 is TGCGCCAGCAGCCAAAGCCCCGCCGGGACATATAACAATGAGCAGTTCTTC. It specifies CASSQSPAGTYNNEQFF.

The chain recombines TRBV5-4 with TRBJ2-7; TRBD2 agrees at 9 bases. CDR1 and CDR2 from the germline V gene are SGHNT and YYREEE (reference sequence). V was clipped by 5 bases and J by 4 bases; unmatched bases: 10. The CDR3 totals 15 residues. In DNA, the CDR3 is TGTGCCAGCAGAGACGGACTAGCGAGTAATTACGAGCAGTACTTC. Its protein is CASRDGLASNYEQYF.

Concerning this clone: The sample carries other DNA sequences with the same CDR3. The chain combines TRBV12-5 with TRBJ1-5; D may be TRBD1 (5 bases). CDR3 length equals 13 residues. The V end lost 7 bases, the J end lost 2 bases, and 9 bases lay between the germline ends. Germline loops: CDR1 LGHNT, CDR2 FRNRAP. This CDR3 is CASASGGNQPQHF. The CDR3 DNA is TGTGCTAGTGCTTCGGGGGGCAATCAGCCCCAGCATTTT.

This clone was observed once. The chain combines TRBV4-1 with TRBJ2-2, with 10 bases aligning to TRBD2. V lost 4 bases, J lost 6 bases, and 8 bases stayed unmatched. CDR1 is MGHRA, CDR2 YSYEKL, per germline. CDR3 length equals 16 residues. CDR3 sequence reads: CASSLAGGPLAGELFF. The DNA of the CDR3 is TGCGCCAGCAGCCTAGCGGGAGGACCCCTCGCCGGGGAGCTGTTTTTT.

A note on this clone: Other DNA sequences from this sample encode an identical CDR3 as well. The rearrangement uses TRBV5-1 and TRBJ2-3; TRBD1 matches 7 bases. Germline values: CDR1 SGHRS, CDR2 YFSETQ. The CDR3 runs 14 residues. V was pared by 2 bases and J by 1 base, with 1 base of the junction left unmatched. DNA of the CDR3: TGCGCCAGCAGCTTTGGACAGGGCACAGATACGCAGTATTTT. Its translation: CASSFGQGTDTQYF.

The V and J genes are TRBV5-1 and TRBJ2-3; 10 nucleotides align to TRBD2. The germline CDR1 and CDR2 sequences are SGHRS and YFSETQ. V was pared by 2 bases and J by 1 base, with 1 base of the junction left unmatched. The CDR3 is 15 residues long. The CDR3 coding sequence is TGCGCCAGCAGCTTTAGCGGGAGGCGCACAGATACGCAGTATTTT. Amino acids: CASSFSGRRTDTQYF. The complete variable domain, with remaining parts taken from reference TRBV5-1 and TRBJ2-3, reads KAGVTQTPRYLIKTRGQQVTLSCSPISGHRSVSWYQQTPGQGLQFLFEYFSETQRNKGNFPGRFSGRQFSNSRSEMNVSTLELGDSALYLCASSFSGRRTDTQYFGPGTRLTVL.

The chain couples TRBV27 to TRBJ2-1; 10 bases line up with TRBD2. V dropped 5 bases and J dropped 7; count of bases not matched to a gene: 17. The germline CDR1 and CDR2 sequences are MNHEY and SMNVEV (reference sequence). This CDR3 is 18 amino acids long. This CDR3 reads CASSNNGLAASRGNEQFF. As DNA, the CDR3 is TGTGCCAGCAGTAACAACGGACTAGCGGCCTCGAGGGGGAATGAGCAGTTCTTC.

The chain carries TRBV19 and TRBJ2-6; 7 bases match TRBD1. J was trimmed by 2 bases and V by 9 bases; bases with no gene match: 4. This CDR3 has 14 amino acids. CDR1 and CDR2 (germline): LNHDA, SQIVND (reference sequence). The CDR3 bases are TGTGCCAGCCAGACAGGGACTGGGGCCAACGTCCTGACTTTC. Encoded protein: CASQTGTGANVLTF.

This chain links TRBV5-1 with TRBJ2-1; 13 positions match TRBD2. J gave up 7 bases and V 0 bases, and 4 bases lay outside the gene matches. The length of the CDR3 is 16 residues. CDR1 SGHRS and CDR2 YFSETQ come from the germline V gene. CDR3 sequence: CASSLVPGLAGNEQFF. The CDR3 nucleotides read TGCGCCAGCAGCTTGGTTCCGGGACTAGCGGGGAATGAGCAGTTCTTC. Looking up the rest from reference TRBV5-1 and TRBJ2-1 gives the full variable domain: KAGVTQTPRYLIKTRGQQVTLSCSPISGHRSVSWYQQTPGQGLQFLFEYFSETQRNKGNFPGRFSGRQFSNSRSEMNVSTLELGDSALYLCASSLVPGLAGNEQFFGPGTRLTVL.

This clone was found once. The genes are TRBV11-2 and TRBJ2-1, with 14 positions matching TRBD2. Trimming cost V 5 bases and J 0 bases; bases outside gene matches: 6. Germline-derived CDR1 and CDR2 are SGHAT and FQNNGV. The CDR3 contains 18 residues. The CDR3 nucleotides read TGTGCCAGCAGCCCTGGGACTAGCGGGAGATACTCCTACAATGAGCAGTTCTTC. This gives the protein CASSPGTSGRYSYNEQFF. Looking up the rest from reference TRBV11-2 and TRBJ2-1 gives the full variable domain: EAGVAQSPRYKIIEKRQSVAFWCNPISGHATLYWYQQILGQGPKLLIQFQNNGVVDDSQLPKDRFSAERLKGVDSTLKIQPAKLEDSAVYLCASSPGTSGRYSYNEQFFGPGTRLTVL.

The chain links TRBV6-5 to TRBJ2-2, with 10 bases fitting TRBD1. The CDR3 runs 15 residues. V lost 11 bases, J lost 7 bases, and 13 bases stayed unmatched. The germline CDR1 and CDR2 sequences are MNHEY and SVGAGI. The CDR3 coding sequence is TGTGCCGCAAAACGGGACAGGGGTGTAGGCGGGGAGCTGTTTTTT. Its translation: CAAKRDRGVGGELFF.

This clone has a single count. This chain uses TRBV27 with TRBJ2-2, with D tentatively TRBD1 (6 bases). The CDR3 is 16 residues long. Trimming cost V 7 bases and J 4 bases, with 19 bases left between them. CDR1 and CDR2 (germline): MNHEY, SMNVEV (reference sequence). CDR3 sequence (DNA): TGTGCCAGCAAATTTATCCAGGGGCGCCGCACCGGGGAGCTGTTTTTT. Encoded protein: CASKFIQGRRTGELFF.

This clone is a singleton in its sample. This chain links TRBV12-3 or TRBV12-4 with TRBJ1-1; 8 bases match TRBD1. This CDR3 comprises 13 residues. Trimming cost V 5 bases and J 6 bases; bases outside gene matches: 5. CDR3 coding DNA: TGTGCCAGCAGTGCAACAGGGGGGGCTGAAGCTTTCTTT. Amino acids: CASSATGGAEAFF.